These 18 T cell receptor beta chains were all obtained from the same sample, sequenced in a study of T cells after posttransplantation cyclophosphamide. A marrow graft followed busulfan-fludarabine conditioning, with cyclophosphamide on days +3 and +4. The data were produced by immunoSEQ multiplex PCR, yet TCRdb's version contains in-frame clones alone and is incomplete. Altogether 16,000 or so clones were found in the sample, and no singletons occur. The material sequenced was PBMCs, taken after allogeneic stem cell transplant with posttransplant cyclophosphamide. These receptor sequences come from a female patient aged 30-39 years who received an allogeneic stem cell transplant from a related donor, was CMV-positive, and had no GVHD. Some T cells may be transferred from the graft donor.

At least ten counts were recorded for this clone. Other DNA sequences from this sample encode an identical CDR3 as well. V is TRBV6-1 and J is TRBJ1-5; maybe TRBD1 (5 bases). CDR3 length equals 17 residues. V gave up 4 bases and J gave up 2 bases, with 18 bases separating them. Germline CDR1 MNHNS, CDR2 SASEGT. CDR3 residues: CASSGGTVEGGNQPQHF. The CDR3 region has the DNA TGTGCCAGCAGTGGCGGGACTGTGGAAGGCGGCAATCAGCCCCAGCATTTT.

This clone was observed many times. CDR3 in amino acids: CASSEYSSGTKNIQYF. For the CDR3, the DNA is TGTGCCAGCAGTGAATATTCTAGCGGGACTAAAAACATTCAGTACTTC. The chain carries TRBV25-1 and TRBJ2-4; 9 positions match TRBD2. J gave up 4 bases and V 0 bases, and 4 bases lay outside the gene matches. The CDR3 consists of 16 residues. Per the germline V gene, CDR1 is MGHDK and CDR2 is SYGVNS.

This clone was picked up many times. The chain links TRBV11-3 to TRBJ2-1, with TRBD2 as a possible D gene (6 bases). In germline, CDR1 is SGHNT, CDR2 YENEEA. Trimming removed 0 bases at V and 9 bases at J, with 15 bases between. The CDR3 length is 15 residues. CDR3 protein: CASSLERGGWVEQFF. The CDR3 DNA is TGTGCCAGCAGCTTAGAGAGAGGAGGGTGGGTTGAGCAGTTCTTC.

This clone was counted at least ten times. This rearrangement joins TRBV28 to TRBJ1-3, with a weak D call TRBD1 (5 bases). The germline V gene has CDR1 MDHEN and CDR2 SYDVKM. The CDR3 loop spans 15 amino acids. The V and J ends lost 8 bases and 0 bases respectively, with 14 bases between them. The CDR3 region has the DNA TGTGCCAGCGGGGAACAGGTCCGCTCTGGAAACACCATATATTTT. Its protein product is CASGEQVRSGNTIYF. Combining the CDR3 with reference TRBV28 and TRBJ1-3 gives the whole variable domain DVKVTQSSRYLVKRTGEKVFLECVQDMDHENMFWYRQDPGLGLRLIYFSYDVKMKEKGDIPEGYSVSREKKERFSLILESASTNQTSMYLCASGEQVRSGNTIYFGEGSWLTVV.

This clone has at least ten counts. The chain couples TRBV28 to TRBJ2-2; possibly TRBD2 for D (6 bases). The CDR3 spans 17 residues. Germline V gene sequence: CDR1 MDHEN, CDR2 SYDVKM. V shed 3 bases and J shed 4 bases, with 18 bases lying between them. The CDR3 nucleotides read TGTGCCAGCAGTTTCCCTTCGGGGGTACGAGGCACCGGGGAGCTGTTTTTT. Protein sequence: CASSFPSGVRGTGELFF.

This clone was recorded many times. CDR3 amino acids: CASSAWTEQETQYF. CDR3 coding DNA: TGTGCCAGCAGCGCCTGGACAGAGCAAGAGACCCAGTACTTC. V is TRBV7-2 and J is TRBJ2-5; D is perhaps TRBD1 (6 bases). CDR3 size: 14 residues. V dropped 5 bases and J dropped 2 bases, with 12 bases sitting between them. Germline V gene lookup returns CDR1 SGHTA and CDR2 FQGNSA.

This clone was seen repeatedly, ten times or more. The chain uses TRBV6-5 and TRBJ2-7; D not certain. The germline CDR1 and CDR2 sequences are MNHEY and SVGAGI. The ends were cut back, 2 bases at V and 6 bases at J, with 8 bases in the middle. The CDR3 length is 12 residues. CDR3 protein: CASSYGRGEQYF. CDR3 sequence (DNA): TGTGCCAGCAGTTACGGGCGTGGCGAGCAGTACTTC.

This clone was observed many times. This CDR3 is CSVDTGTNTEAFF. The DNA of the CDR3 is TGCAGCGTCGACACAGGGACGAACACTGAAGCTTTCTTT. The rearrangement uses TRBV29-1 and TRBJ1-1, with D perhaps matching TRBD1 (6 bases). This CDR3 region has 13 residues. V shed 6 bases and J shed 1 base, with 12 bases lying between them. Germline CDR1 SQVTM, CDR2 ANQGSEA.

This clone was recorded many times. The J gene is TRBJ1-2, the V gene TRBV28; 7 bases align to TRBD1. Germline CDR1 reads MDHEN; CDR2 reads SYDVKM. After removal of 1 base from V and 7 bases from J, the junction contained 3 bases not matched to a gene. The CDR3 extends over 13 amino acids. CDR3 sequence (DNA): TGTGCCAGCAGTTTATCACAGGGGCTTGGCTACACCTTC. Protein: CASSLSQGLGYTF.

This clone showed up many times. This chain joins TRBV29-1 and TRBJ1-2; 10 bases line up with TRBD1. In germline, CDR1 is SQVTM, CDR2 ANQGSEA. V shed 7 bases, J shed 2 bases, and the junction held 16 bases outside the gene matches. There are 17 residues in the CDR3. DNA for the CDR3: TGCAGCGCACACGCCCCGGGACAGGGGAACAAAAACTATGGCTACACCTTC. Translation gives CSAHAPGQGNKNYGYTF.

This clone appeared many times. The chain recombines TRBV29-1 with TRBJ1-1; TRBD1 matches 9 bases. Germline V lookup: CDR1 SQVTM, CDR2 ANQGSEA. The CDR3 has 14 residues. J was trimmed by 3 bases and V by 6 bases; bases with no gene match: 8. The CDR3 spells CSVPYRGHDTEAFF. The CDR3 bases are TGCAGCGTCCCTTACAGGGGGCACGACACTGAAGCTTTCTTT.

This clone was seen ten or more times. This chain uses TRBV7-9 with TRBJ2-1; TRBD2 matches 11 bases. Germline V gene lookup returns CDR1 SEHNR and CDR2 FQNEAQ (reference sequence). CDR3 length: 16 amino acids. Losses at the gene ends were 1 base for V and 5 bases for J; bases not matched to a gene: 4. CDR3 coding DNA: TGTGCCAGCAGCTTAGATCTAGCGGGAGGCCACAATGAGCAGTTCTTC. Translating it yields CASSLDLAGGHNEQFF. The variable domain in full, completed from reference TRBV7-9 and TRBJ2-1, reads DTGVSQNPRHKITKRGQNVTFRCDPISEHNRLYWYRQTLGQGPEFLTYFQNEAQLEKSRLLSDRFSAERPKGSFSTLEIQRTEQGDSAMYLCASSLDLAGGHNEQFFGPGTRLTVL.

There are many counts of this clone. The rearrangement joins TRBV4-3 to TRBJ1-5; TRBD1 matches 9 bases. In germline, CDR1 is LGHNA, CDR2 YSLEER. This CDR3 is built from 16 residues. The J segment lost 6 bases and the V segment lost 0 bases, leaving 6 bases of the junction unmatched. The CDR3 loop reads CASSQDADRGIQPQHF. CDR3 coding DNA: TGCGCCAGCAGCCAAGATGCGGACAGGGGTATTCAGCCCCAGCATTTT.

This clone came up many times. The genes are TRBV28 and TRBJ1-2, with 7 bases aligning to TRBD1. Germline loops: CDR1 MDHEN, CDR2 SYDVKM. The CDR3 covers 14 residues. Losses at the gene ends were 11 bases for V and 0 bases for J; bases not matched to a gene: 9. In DNA form, the CDR3 reads TGTGCCGGCACAGGGGCTCAAGCTAACTATGGCTACACCTTC. It yields the protein CAGTGAQANYGYTF.

This clone has just a few counts. This CDR3 is missing its conserved last phenylalanine or tryptophan, likely due to a read error. V usage is TRBV28 and J usage is TRBJ1-5, with TRBD1 matching over 9 bases. Germline V gives CDR1 MDHEN, CDR2 SYDVKM. The CDR3 has 16 residues. The V gene end was trimmed by 6 bases and the J gene end by 7 bases; junction bases not matched to a gene: 13. CDR3 sequence (DNA): TGTGCCAGCAGCTCGGACAGGGGTCAGATCGAACAGCCCCAGCATCTT. Protein: CASSSDRGQIEQPQHL.

Comment on this clone: Mismatch with germline at one junction end may stem from a read error. The chain carries TRBV30 and TRBJ1-5; tentatively, D is TRBD1 (6 bases). The V gene's germline CDR1 is GTSNPN and CDR2 SVGIG (reference sequence). The CDR3 runs to 15 residues. For the CDR3, the DNA is TGTGCCCGGAGTGGGGGAGGGGGGCGCGGTCAGCCCCAGCATTTT. It is translated as CARSGGGGRGQPQHF. Full variable domain (outside the CDR3, taken from reference TRBV30 and TRBJ1-5): SQTIHQWPATLVQPVGSPLSLECTVEGTSNPNLYWYRQAAGRGLQLLFYSVGIGQISSEVPQNLSASRPQDRQFILSSKKLLLSDSGFYLCARSGGGGRGQPQHFGDGTRLSIL.

This clone was observed at least ten times. The V gene is TRBV19, the J gene TRBJ1-5, with D possibly TRBD1 on 5 matching bases. Per germline, CDR1 LNHDA and CDR2 SQIVND (reference sequence). V was shortened by 5 bases and J by 2 bases, with 13 bases between the two germline ends. The CDR3 is 15 amino acids. CDR3 DNA: TGTGCCAGTAGTTCCCAGGGTCTTGGCAATCAGCCCCAGCATTTT. Translation: CASSSQGLGNQPQHF.

This clone has at least ten counts. This chain uses TRBV7-3 with TRBJ2-5; TRBD1 might be the D (6 bases). CDR3 length equals 16 residues. Trimming removed 0 bases from V and 4 bases from J, with 15 bases in between. Germline V lookup: CDR1 SGHTA, CDR2 FQGTGA. The CDR3 nucleotides are TGTGCCAGCAGCTTAACGGTGGGGGCTGGAATAGAGACCCAGTACTTC. Protein product: CASSLTVGAGIETQYF. The whole variable domain, remainder taken from reference TRBV7-3 and TRBJ2-5, is GAGVSQTPSNKVTEKGKYVELRCDPISGHTALYWYRQSLGQGPEFLIYFQGTGAADDSGLPNDRFFAVRPEGSVSTLKIQRTERGDSAVYLCASSLTVGAGIETQYFGPGTRLLVL.